The clone carrying this T cell receptor (beta chain) was recorded at least ten times. What it binds is not known. Diagnoses were made from clinical symptoms, serum measures (thyroxine and TRAb), thyroid ultrasound and orbital computed tomography. Regions amplified from RNA transcripts were the TCR beta CDR3 regions. The HTBI primer set was used in a first-round RT-PCR of the TCR CDR3. In TCRdb, the multiplex PCR reads were re-called with MiXCR into one record per CDR3 protein. The repertoire includes fewer than 900,000 distinct CDR3 sequences, around 19% of them detected once, and roughly a sixth sits in the top ten. J gave up 0 bases and V 4 bases, and 6 bases lay outside the gene matches. In germline, CDR1 is SGDLS, CDR2 YYNGEE. The CDR3 has 15 residues. The data belong to a study of T cells in Graves' hyperthyroidism and ophthalmopathy. Study in general: Peripheral blood specimens were obtained at initial diagnosis, prior to any treatment.

Study conclusions and caveats: Model-based prediction identified ophthalmopathy a median 6.5 months prior to its onset. Peripheral blood also featured most of the thyroid clonotypes expanded above 0.001.

The TCR comes from a woman in her forties or fifties with Graves' hyperthyroidism that later progressed to Graves' ophthalmopathy. Sequenced input: blood. The V and J genes are TRBV9 and TRBJ1-2; 7 bases align to TRBD1. CDR3 region: CASSPGGGSNYGYTF. CDR3 sequence (DNA): TGTGCCAGCAGCCCAGGGGGTGGGTCTAACTATGGCTACACCTTC. The complete variable domain, with remaining parts taken from reference TRBV9 and TRBJ1-2, reads DSGVTQTPKHLITATGQRVTLRCSPRSGDLSVYWYQQSLDQGLQFLIQYYNGEERAKGNILERFSAQQFPDLHSELNLSSLELGDSALYFCASSPGGGSNYGYTFGSGTRLTVV.